This is a list of T cell receptor beta chains from one sample in a study of T cell responses to AZD1222 COVID-19 vaccine. TCRdb keeps only in-frame clones here, not all; method: immunoSEQ multiplex PCR. Counted here are roughly 100,000 clones, roughly 91% occurring once; the ten biggest clones make up under 60%. Sequencing used peripheral blood, obtained on day 0 of AZD1222 vaccination. The receptor set was obtained from an adult in good health. Both conserved end residues are part of each CDR3. Each record gives: J gene, V gene, D gene, CDR3 protein. The D gene is left open where the match is weak.

J gene: TRBJ2-2
V gene: TRBV4-1
D gene: TRBD2
CDR3 protein: CASSQGGSVTGELFF

J gene: TRBJ2-7
V gene: TRBV3-1/TRBV3-2
D gene: TRBD2
CDR3 protein: CASSLTSGSNEQYF

J gene: TRBJ2-7
V gene: TRBV11-2
D gene: TRBD2
CDR3 protein: CASSSGTIPYEQYF

J gene: TRBJ2-1
V gene: TRBV7-3
D gene: TRBD2
CDR3 protein: CASSQTSGRDSEQFF

J gene: TRBJ1-1
V gene: TRBV19
D gene: -
CDR3 protein: CASSIWNRDSNTEAFF

J gene: TRBJ2-2
V gene: TRBV9
D gene: -
CDR3 protein: CASSPPAELFF

J gene: TRBJ2-7
V gene: TRBV18
D gene: -
CDR3 protein: CASSPRVIPYEQYF

J gene: TRBJ2-1
V gene: TRBV18
D gene: -
CDR3 protein: CASSRSRKLIVSYNEQFF

J gene: TRBJ1-2
V gene: TRBV27
D gene: -
CDR3 protein: CASKKGTLSANYGYTF

J gene: TRBJ2-3
V gene: TRBV9
D gene: TRBD2
CDR3 protein: CASSVVAGLETDTQYF

J gene: TRBJ1-3
V gene: TRBV5-1
D gene: -
CDR3 protein: CASSLSGPGNTIYF

J gene: TRBJ2-4
V gene: TRBV5-1
D gene: -
CDR3 protein: CASSLEKKGDIQYF

J gene: TRBJ1-6
V gene: TRBV5-1
D gene: -
CDR3 protein: CASSAAGAGDSPLHF

J gene: TRBJ2-1
V gene: TRBV7-3
D gene: -
CDR3 protein: CASSLREASSWGSEQFF

J gene: TRBJ2-5
V gene: TRBV5-5
D gene: -
CDR3 protein: CASSLFGGGQETQYF

J gene: TRBJ1-3
V gene: TRBV7-6
D gene: -
CDR3 protein: CASTLDRSPGNTIYF

J gene: TRBJ1-3
V gene: TRBV18
D gene: -
CDR3 protein: CASSPYSDSNSGNTIYF

J gene: TRBJ2-1
V gene: TRBV7-3
D gene: -
CDR3 protein: CASSPINGEQFF

J gene: TRBJ1-2
V gene: TRBV13
D gene: -
CDR3 protein: CASSLLGKGGYTF

J gene: TRBJ2-1
V gene: TRBV7-2
D gene: -
CDR3 protein: CASSPRTQDNEQFF

J gene: TRBJ2-3
V gene: TRBV9
D gene: TRBD2
CDR3 protein: CASSPGLAGGPTDTQYF

J gene: TRBJ2-1
V gene: TRBV7-2
D gene: -
CDR3 protein: CASSLVGLVGDNEQFF

J gene: TRBJ1-3
V gene: TRBV3-1/TRBV3-2
D gene: -
CDR3 protein: CASSLQRSGNTIYF

J gene: TRBJ2-4
V gene: TRBV4-1
D gene: TRBD2
CDR3 protein: CASSQDERGREGRRNIQYF

J gene: TRBJ2-7
V gene: TRBV7-2
D gene: -
CDR3 protein: CASSLERGGKQYF

J gene: TRBJ1-1
V gene: TRBV5-1
D gene: -
CDR3 protein: CASSLAPGQQEAFF

J gene: TRBJ2-1
V gene: TRBV14
D gene: -
CDR3 protein: CASSQVQPNEQFF

J gene: TRBJ1-1
V gene: TRBV6-5
D gene: -
CDR3 protein: CASRLTVNTEAFF

J gene: TRBJ1-2
V gene: TRBV11-2
D gene: -
CDR3 protein: CASSFGTGIYGYTF

J gene: TRBJ1-4
V gene: TRBV19
D gene: TRBD1
CDR3 protein: CASSPGQVPNEKLFF

J gene: TRBJ2-7
V gene: TRBV29-1
D gene: -
CDR3 protein: CSVRPAPYEQYF

J gene: TRBJ1-2
V gene: TRBV6-4
D gene: -
CDR3 protein: CASSAQTGYGYTF